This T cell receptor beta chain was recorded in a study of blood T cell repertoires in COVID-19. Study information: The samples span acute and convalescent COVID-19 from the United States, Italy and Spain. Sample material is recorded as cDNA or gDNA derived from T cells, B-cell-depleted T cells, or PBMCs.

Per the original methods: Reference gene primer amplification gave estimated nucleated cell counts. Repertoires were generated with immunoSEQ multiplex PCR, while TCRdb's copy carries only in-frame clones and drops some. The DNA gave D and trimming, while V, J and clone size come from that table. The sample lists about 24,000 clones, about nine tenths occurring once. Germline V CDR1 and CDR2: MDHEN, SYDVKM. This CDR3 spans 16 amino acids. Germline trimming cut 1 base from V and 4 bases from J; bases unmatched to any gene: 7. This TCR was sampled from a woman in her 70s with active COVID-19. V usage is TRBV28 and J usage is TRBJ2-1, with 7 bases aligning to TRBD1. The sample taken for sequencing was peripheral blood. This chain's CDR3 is CASSLSTGTAYNEQFF. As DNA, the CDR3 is TGTGCCAGCAGTTTATCTACCGGGACAGCTTACAATGAGCAGTTCTTC.